Below are 21 T cell receptor beta chains sequenced from a single sample in a study of T-cell reconstitution after alpha-beta-depleted transplantation in children. TCRbeta library construction was performed incorporating unique molecular identifiers. Via MiXCR, TCRdb re-called the PCR reads, giving one row per CDR3 protein. The sample includes 300,000 to 400,000 distinct CDR3 sequences, approximately 23% of them seen just once. The source was PBMCs, mostly from graft donor cells, collected 180 days after TCRalphabeta/CD19-depleted stem cell transplant. The receptors originated from a male patient under 18 who had a stem cell transplant for acute lymphoblastic leukemia, so the T cells may come from the graft donor.

This clonotype turned up a few times. V gene TRBV4-2 combines with J gene TRBJ2-3, with 12 bases fitting TRBD2. This CDR3 is built from 18 residues. V lost 1 base to trimming and J lost 1 base; unmatched junction nucleotides: 6. The germline gives CDR1 LGHNA, CDR2 YNFKEQ. In nucleotides, the CDR3 is TGTGCCAGCAGCCAAGTACTAGCGGGAGGCTTTGGCACAGATACGCAGTATTTT. It specifies CASSQVLAGGFGTDTQYF.

The chain recombines TRBV6-1 with TRBJ1-2; possible D gene TRBD1, 5 bases. This CDR3 comprises 15 residues. Germline assignment: CDR1 MNHNS and CDR2 SASEGT. Deletions cut 3 bases from V and 6 bases from J, with 17 bases between. The CDR3 sequence: CASSDVGRRGHGYTF. DNA for the CDR3: TGTGCCAGCAGTGACGTGGGACGCCGCGGCCATGGCTACACCTTC.

This chain uses TRBV24-1 with TRBJ2-1; 7 positions match TRBD2. V shed 7 bases, J shed 0 bases, and the junction held 11 bases outside the gene matches. From germline, CDR1 is KGHDR and CDR2 SFDVKD. The CDR3 has 17 residues. CDR3 in amino acids: CATSPFGGGSSYNEQFF. The CDR3 region has the DNA TGTGCCACCAGCCCGTTTGGGGGGGGGAGCTCCTACAATGAGCAGTTCTTC.

This chain links TRBV7-3 with TRBJ2-1, with D possibly matching TRBD1 (7 bases). Germline V gene sequence: CDR1 SGHTA, CDR2 FQGTGA. V was pared by 6 bases and J by 9 bases, with 12 bases between. The CDR3 spans 12 residues. The CDR3 reads CASSPEGAEQFF. In DNA form, the CDR3 reads TGTGCCAGCAGTCCGGAGGGGGCTGAGCAGTTCTTC.

This clonotype was detected a few times. The chain is built from TRBV7-9 and TRBJ2-3; 7 nucleotides match TRBD2. Germline V lookup: CDR1 SEHNR, CDR2 FQNEAQ (reference sequence). Trimming cost V 5 bases and J 3 bases; bases outside gene matches: 14. This CDR3 has 17 amino acids. The DNA of the CDR3 is TGTGCCAGCAGCGCCCCGGGACTACCCCTGGGGACAGATACGCAGTATTTT. This codes for CASSAPGLPLGTDTQYF. The whole variable domain, filled in from reference TRBV7-9 and TRBJ2-3, reads DTGVSQNPRHKITKRGQNVTFRCDPISEHNRLYWYRQTLGQGPEFLTYFQNEAQLEKSRLLSDRFSAERPKGSFSTLEIQRTEQGDSAMYLCASSAPGLPLGTDTQYFGPGTRLTVL.

The chain joins TRBV7-7 to TRBJ2-1; tentatively, D is TRBD2 (6 bases). The CDR3 runs 15 residues. V was clipped by 6 bases and J by 4 bases, with 16 bases between them. The germline CDR1 and CDR2 sequences are SSHAT and FNYEAQ (reference sequence). CDR3 sequence (DNA): TGTGCCAGCAGGGGACCGGGACTGGCATACAATGAGCAGTTCTTC. Encoded protein: CASRGPGLAYNEQFF.

The V call is TRBV4-1, the J call TRBJ1-1; no reliable D call. Germline CDR1 and CDR2: MGHRA and YSYEKL. With 3 bases removed from V and 0 bases from J, the gap between germline ends came to 23 bases. The CDR3 sequence is 19 residues long. CDR3 region: CASSHALRKKGRMNTEAFF. The DNA of the CDR3 is TGCGCCAGCAGCCACGCCCTTCGGAAAAAAGGGAGGATGAACACTGAAGCTTTCTTT.

This clonotype appeared a few times. The CDR3 DNA follows: TGCAGTGCTAGAGTCCTCACCCGCGCCCTACCGATCTACGAGCAGTACTTC. It yields the protein CSARVLTRALPIYEQYF. This chain connects TRBV20-1 to TRBJ2-7; D is undetermined. CDR1 is DFQATT, CDR2 SNEGSKA, per germline (reference sequence). V lost 1 base, J lost 3 bases, and 22 bases lay in between. The CDR3 has 17 residues.

This clonotype showed up just once. The chain recombines TRBV14 with TRBJ2-1; D gene unclear. Trimming stripped 9 bases from V and 5 bases from J, with 14 bases between. Germline V CDR1 and CDR2: SGHDN, FVKESK. The CDR3 is 13 amino acids. The CDR3 protein is CASHSPWNNEQFF. The DNA of the CDR3 is TGTGCCAGTCACTCGCCCTGGAACAATGAGCAGTTCTTC.

This clonotype was observed at least ten times. The genes are TRBV27 and TRBJ2-7; D may be TRBD1 (6 bases). The CDR3 runs 12 residues. Trimming took off 6 bases at V and 0 bases at J, with 6 bases between the two ends. Germline CDR1 MNHEY, CDR2 SMNVEV (reference sequence). CDR3 sequence reads: CASRDSSYEQYF. The CDR3 DNA sequence: TGTGCCAGCAGGGACAGCTCCTACGAGCAGTACTTC.

Ten or more counts support this clonotype. The gene calls are TRBV7-2 and TRBJ2-7, with no clear D. Germline V gives CDR1 SGHTA, CDR2 FQGNSA. This CDR3 is 16 amino acids long. Deletions cut 1 base from V and 0 bases from J, with 13 bases between. The CDR3 DNA is TGTGCCAGCAGCTTAGAAAGCCGCCCCAGCTCCTACGAGCAGTACTTC. Protein sequence: CASSLESRPSSYEQYF.

This chain uses TRBV7-6 with TRBJ2-7; D gene ambiguous. The CDR3 is 14 amino acids. Trimming stripped 1 base from V and 3 bases from J, with 10 bases between. The germline V gene has CDR1 SGHVS and CDR2 FNYEAQ. The CDR3 DNA reads TGTGCCAGCAGCTTAGTCGGGCCGGACTACGAGCAGTACTTC. This codes for CASSLVGPDYEQYF.

This clonotype was seen at least ten times. The gene calls are TRBV5-1 and TRBJ2-7; the match to TRBD1 covers 7 bases. The CDR3 totals 14 residues. V lost 1 base to trimming and J lost 1 base; unmatched junction nucleotides: 2. Germline V gene data show CDR1 as SGHRS and CDR2 as YFSETQ. Here the CDR3 reads CASSLYRGSYEQYF. The CDR3 nucleotides are TGCGCCAGCAGCTTGTACAGGGGATCCTACGAGCAGTACTTC.

The chain recombines TRBV5-1 with TRBJ2-3; D unclear. V was cut by 3 bases and J by 4 bases, with 9 bases left in between. This CDR3 spans 13 amino acids. Per germline, CDR1 SGHRS and CDR2 YFSETQ. CDR3 region: CASSSAPPDTQYF. The CDR3 region has the DNA TGCGCCAGCAGCTCCGCCCCGCCAGATACGCAGTATTTT. The variable domain in full, completed from reference TRBV5-1 and TRBJ2-3, reads KAGVTQTPRYLIKTRGQQVTLSCSPISGHRSVSWYQQTPGQGLQFLFEYFSETQRNKGNFPGRFSGRQFSNSRSEMNVSTLELGDSALYLCASSSAPPDTQYFGPGTRLTVL.

This sequence joins TRBV6-1 and TRBJ1-1; no clear D gene. Trimming removed 7 bases at V and 5 bases at J, with 20 bases between. This CDR3 region has 15 residues. The V gene's germline CDR1 is MNHNS and CDR2 SASEGT. This chain's CDR3 is CASTNYRGLRTEAFF. The CDR3 nucleotides read TGTGCCAGCACCAACTATAGAGGTTTAAGGACTGAAGCTTTCTTT.

The sample holds a few counts of this clonotype. The V gene is TRBV27, the J gene TRBJ2-7; 7 bases line up with TRBD1. Trimming cost V 4 bases and J 2 bases; bases outside gene matches: 5. The germline V gene has CDR1 MNHEY and CDR2 SMNVEV (reference sequence). The CDR3 consists of 14 residues. This CDR3 reads CASSYDRDAYEQYF. The DNA for the CDR3 is TGTGCCAGCAGTTACGACAGGGATGCCTACGAGCAGTACTTC.

V and J are TRBV6-5 and TRBJ2-2; perhaps D is TRBD1 or TRBD2 (5 bases each). Deletions cut 4 bases from V and 3 bases from J, with 6 bases between. Germline loops: CDR1 MNHEY, CDR2 SVGAGI. The CDR3 has 13 residues. CDR3 nucleotide sequence: TGTGCCAGCAGTTGGGGGTACACCGGGGAGCTGTTTTTT. Residues: CASSWGYTGELFF.

This clonotype was recorded a few times. V and J are TRBV20-1 and TRBJ2-2, with 7 bases matching TRBD1. V lost 2 bases, J lost 0 bases, and 3 bases stayed unmatched. CDR3 length: 15 residues. CDR1 DFQATT and CDR2 SNEGSKA come from the germline V gene (reference sequence). The CDR3 DNA sequence: TGCAGTGCTAGAAAGGGGGCCGCGAACACCGGGGAGCTGTTTTTT. Translation: CSARKGAANTGELFF.

The chain links TRBV28 to TRBJ2-1; unclear D gene. The V end lost 3 bases, the J end lost 10 bases, and 4 bases lay between the germline ends. This CDR3 is built from 10 residues. Germline V lookup: CDR1 MDHEN, CDR2 SYDVKM. The chain's CDR3 is CASSFPEQFF. DNA for the CDR3: TGTGCCAGCAGTTTCCCGGAGCAGTTCTTC.

This chain links TRBV28 with TRBJ1-4; a weak D match, TRBD1 (5 bases). Per the germline V gene, CDR1 is MDHEN and CDR2 is SYDVKM. V lost 4 bases and J 4 bases, leaving 10 bases between the germline ends. The CDR3 is made up of 14 amino acids. Here the CDR3 reads CASSSGQLNEKLFF. CDR3 coding DNA: TGTGCCAGCAGTTCCGGACAACTTAATGAAAAACTGTTTTTT.

The rearrangement joins TRBV4-1 to TRBJ2-3; 11 positions match TRBD2. The germline gives CDR1 MGHRA, CDR2 YSYEKL. Trimming removed 0 bases from V and 0 bases from J; junction bases left unmatched: 5. This CDR3 contains 18 residues. CDR3 sequence reads: CASSQDSGRARSTDTQYF. CDR3 sequence (DNA): TGCGCCAGCAGCCAAGATAGCGGGAGGGCCCGAAGCACAGATACGCAGTATTTT.